Below are 12 T cell receptor beta chains sequenced from a single sample in a study of T cells in Graves' hyperthyroidism and ophthalmopathy (dated by TCRdb to about 2019). The library was generated by multiplex PCR. The reads were generated on an Illumina HiSeq 2000. TCR beta CDR3 regions were amplified from RNA transcripts. A first-round RT-PCR of the TCR CDR3 used the HTBI primer set with the Qiagen OneStep RT-PCR kit. TCRdb ran its own pipeline on the public reads, namely fastp trimming at Q25 and MiXCR clone calling, and kept in-frame beta chains. Each CDR3 protein appears once, grouped with its most common genes and DNA. The sample table lists about 260,000 distinct CDR3 sequences, 22% of them with a count of one. The top ten hold approximately 60% of the sample. Material: blood. These receptors were collected from a man aged 30 to 39 with Graves' ophthalmopathy.

This clonotype was picked up a small number of times. This chain connects TRBV20-1 to TRBJ2-2; tentative D call: TRBD2 (6 bases). From germline, CDR1 is DFQATT and CDR2 SNEGSKA (reference sequence). Trimming took 6 bases from V and 4 from J, leaving 18 bases between them. CDR3 length: 15 amino acids. CDR3 nucleotides: TGCAGTGCCGATGGGGGGAGCAGTCGCACCGGGGAGCTGTTTTTT. This sequence encodes CSADGGSSRTGELFF.

This clonotype was observed at least ten times. The chain employs TRBV5-1 and TRBJ2-3; tentative D call: TRBD2 (5 bases). This CDR3 is 14 amino acids long. Germline CDR1 and CDR2: SGHRS and YFSETQ. The V gene lost 6 bases and the J gene lost 2 bases, with 13 bases spanning the gap. The CDR3 spells CASKPSGDTDTQYF. The CDR3 nucleotides read TGCGCCAGCAAACCCAGCGGAGACACAGATACGCAGTATTTT.

This clonotype was observed a handful of times. V gene TRBV14 combines with J gene TRBJ2-1, with TRBD2 matching 8 bases. The CDR3 has 16 residues. The germline gives CDR1 SGHDN, CDR2 FVKESK. The ends lost 3 bases at V and 5 bases at J; junction bases unmatched: 9. Here the CDR3 reads CASSHAGRAFNNEQFF. The DNA for the CDR3 is TGTGCCAGCAGCCATGCCGGGAGGGCCTTTAACAATGAGCAGTTCTTC.

The rearrangement uses TRBV10-2 and TRBJ2-7; D remains unclear. Trimming removed 3 bases from V and 4 bases from J, with 4 bases in between. The CDR3 covers 11 residues. Germline CDR1 is WSHSY and CDR2 is SAAADI. CDR3 amino acids: CASSDMYEQYF. CDR3 DNA: TGCGCCAGCAGTGATATGTACGAGCAGTACTTC.

This sequence joins TRBV11-1 and TRBJ2-5; the D is unclear. This CDR3 is built from 14 residues. Between the trimmed V and J ends, which lost 5 bases and 0 bases, there was a span of 10 bases. CDR1 and CDR2 (germline): SGHAT, FQDESV (reference sequence). This chain's CDR3 is CASSHNSYQETQYF. CDR3 sequence (DNA): TGTGCCAGCAGCCACAACAGCTACCAAGAGACCCAGTACTTC.

The chain employs TRBV12-3 or TRBV12-4 and TRBJ2-2; D is unclear. The CDR3 extends over 14 amino acids. V was cut by 8 bases and J by 0 bases, with 10 bases left in between. The CDR3 loop is CASDGHPNTGELFF. Written as DNA, the CDR3 is TGTGCCAGCGACGGTCACCCGAACACCGGGGAGCTGTTTTTT.

This chain joins TRBV6-1 and TRBJ1-3, with D hard to call. The germline V and J ends were trimmed by 1 base and 0 bases, with 10 bases remaining between them. The length of the CDR3 is 16 residues. From germline, CDR1 is MNHNS and CDR2 SASEGT. CDR3 sequence (DNA): TGTGCCAGCAGTGAAGGCGGAACATACTCTGGAAACACCATATATTTT. Protein product: CASSEGGTYSGNTIYF.

V usage is TRBV5-1 and J usage is TRBJ2-7, with unresolved D. Trimming took 0 bases from V and 5 from J, leaving 12 bases between them. CDR3 length: 14 amino acids. Per the germline V gene, CDR1 is SGHRS and CDR2 is YFSETQ. CDR3 coding DNA: TGCGCCAGCAGCTTGGGGGGAAACCTCCACGAGCAGTACTTC. Protein: CASSLGGNLHEQYF.

Ten or more counts support this clonotype. J is TRBJ2-3 and V is TRBV3-1; perhaps TRBD1 as D (7 bases). CDR1 and CDR2 from the germline V gene are LGHDT and YNNKEL (reference sequence). This CDR3 is built from 17 residues. The V and J ends lost 0 bases and 6 bases respectively, with 19 bases between them. CDR3 in DNA: TGTGCCAGCAGCCAAGACAGGGGGACGGGAGTACCGGATACGCAGTATTTT. This codes for CASSQDRGTGVPDTQYF.

This clonotype was recorded many times. DNA for the CDR3: TGTGCCAGCAGCGTAGATGTGGGAGGAGAGCAGTACTTC. Its translation is CASSVDVGGEQYF. The V call is TRBV9, the J call TRBJ2-7; maybe TRBD2 (6 bases). Germline-derived CDR1 and CDR2 are SGDLS and YYNGEE. V lost 0 bases and J lost 7, with 11 bases in between. This CDR3 is built from 13 residues.

This sequence joins TRBV7-9 and TRBJ2-7, with a tentative D call TRBD1 (6 bases). V gave up 4 bases and J gave up 5 bases, with 12 bases separating them. Germline lookup yields CDR1 SEHNR and CDR2 FQNEAQ (reference sequence). This CDR3 contains 13 residues. DNA for the CDR3: TGTGCCAGCAGCTACCAGACAGGCAACGAGCAGTACTTC. Translated: CASSYQTGNEQYF.

In its sample, this clonotype was seen a few times. The chain joins TRBV6-1 to TRBJ2-7; TRBD1 matches at 8 bases. The CDR3 loop spans 14 amino acids. The V segment lost 7 bases and the J segment 2 bases; nucleotides outside the gene matches: 7. In germline, CDR1 is MNHNS, CDR2 SASEGT. This chain's CDR3 is CASNGQGPPYEQYF. The CDR3 nucleotides read TGTGCCAGCAACGGACAGGGACCCCCCTACGAGCAGTACTTC.